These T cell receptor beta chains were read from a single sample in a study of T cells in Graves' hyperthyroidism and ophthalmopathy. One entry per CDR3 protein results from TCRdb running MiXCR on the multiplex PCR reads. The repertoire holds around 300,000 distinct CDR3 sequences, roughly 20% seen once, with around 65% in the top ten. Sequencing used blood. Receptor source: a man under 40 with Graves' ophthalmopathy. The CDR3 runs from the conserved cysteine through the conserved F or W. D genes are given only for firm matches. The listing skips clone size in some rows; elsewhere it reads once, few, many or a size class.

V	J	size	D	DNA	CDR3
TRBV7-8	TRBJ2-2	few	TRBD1	TGTGCCAGCAGCTTAGGGACAGGGGAGATAGGGCGCACCGGGGAGCTGTTTTTT	CASSLGTGEIGRTGELFF
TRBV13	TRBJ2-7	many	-	TGCGCCAGCAGCTTGGAGGGGATCTCCTACGAGCAGTACTTC	CASSLEGISYEQYF
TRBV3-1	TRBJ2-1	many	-	TGTGCCTGGCCCCCGGGAGAGTGGTACAATGAGCAGTTCTTC	CAWPPGEWYNEQFF
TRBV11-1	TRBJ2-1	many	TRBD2	TGTGCCAGCAGCTTTAGCGGGACCTCCTACAATGAGCAGTTCTTC	CASSFSGTSYNEQFF
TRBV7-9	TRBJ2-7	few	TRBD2	TGTGCCAGCAGCTTAGTTCCTAGCGGGAGGCCCTACGAGCAGTACTTC	CASSLVPSGRPYEQYF
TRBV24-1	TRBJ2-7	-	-	TGTGCCACCAGTGACTCGGGCCATTGGGGAGAGCAGTACTTC	CATSDSGHWGEQYF
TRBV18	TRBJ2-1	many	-	TGTGCCAGCTCACGATCTGGGGGCTATGAGCAGTTCTTC	CASSRSGGYEQFF
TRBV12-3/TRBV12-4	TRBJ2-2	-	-	TGTGCCAGCAGCCCCGTCCTCTCTGGGGGGGAGCTGTTTTTT	CASSPVLSGGELFF
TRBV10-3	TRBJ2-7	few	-	TGTGCCATCAGTGAGTCGGCCTACGAGCAGTACTTC	CAISESAYEQYF
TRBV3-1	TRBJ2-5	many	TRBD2	TGTGCCAGCAGCCACGCAAGGACTAGCGGAACAGAGACCCAGTACTTC	CASSHARTSGTETQYF
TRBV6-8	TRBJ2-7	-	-	TGTGCCAGCAGTTCCCCAGGGTACTACGAGCAGTACTTC	CASSSPGYYEQYF
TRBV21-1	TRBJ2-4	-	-	TGTGCCAGCCACGCTGGGGAGGGGGCAATGATGGCTTCGGAGCTAGCCAAAAACATTCAGTACTTC	CASHAGEGAMMASELAKNIQYF
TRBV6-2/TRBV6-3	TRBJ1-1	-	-	TGTGCCAGCAGAAATGGCGGGGCTCCCGGGAACACTGAAGCTTTCTTT	CASRNGGAPGNTEAFF
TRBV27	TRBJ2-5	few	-	TGTGCCAGCAGCTGGGGACAAGGGAAGACCCAGTACTTC	CASSWGQGKTQYF
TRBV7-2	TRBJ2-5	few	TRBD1	TGTGCCAGCAGCTTAGCGAGCGGGGGACAGGGGATTGGGGAGACCCAGTACTTC	CASSLASGGQGIGETQYF
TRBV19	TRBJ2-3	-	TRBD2	TGTGCCAGTAGTATAGGACGCGGGGGAGCCACAGATACGCAGTATTTT	CASSIGRGGATDTQYF
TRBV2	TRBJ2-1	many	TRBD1	TGTGCCAGCAGTGAAACGGGGTTGACAGGGGGCGAAAATGAGCAGTTCTTC	CASSETGLTGGENEQFF
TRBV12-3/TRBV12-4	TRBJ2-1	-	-	TGTGCCAGCGATAAGGAGGGGAGGGGGCGCTTGAATGAGCAGTTCTTC	CASDKEGRGRLNEQFF
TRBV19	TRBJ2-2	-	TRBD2	TGTGCCAGTAGTACCCGGACTAGCGGGAGCACCGGGGAGCTGTTTTTT	CASSTRTSGSTGELFF
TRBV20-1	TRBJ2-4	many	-	TGCAGTGCTTCGGGTGGCAAAAACATTCAGTACTTC	CSASGGKNIQYF
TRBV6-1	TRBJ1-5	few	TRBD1	TGTGCCAGCAGTGGACACCGGGACAGGGGGGCTTATAGCAATCAGCCCCAGCATTTT	CASSGHRDRGAYSNQPQHF
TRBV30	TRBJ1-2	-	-	TGTGCCTGGAGTGTATTAAGGGGCTACACCTTC	CAWSVLRGYTF
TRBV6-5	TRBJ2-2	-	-	TGTGCCAGCAGTTACTCGAGAGGGTCCGCCGGGGAGCTGTTTTTT	CASSYSRGSAGELFF
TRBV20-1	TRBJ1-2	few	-	TGCAGTGCTAGGGATGCGGGGCTGGCCTTGGGTGGCTACACCTTC	CSARDAGLALGGYTF
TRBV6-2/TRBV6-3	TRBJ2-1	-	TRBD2	TGTGCCAGCAGGTTTAGCGGGAGCAATGAGCAGTTCTTC	CASRFSGSNEQFF
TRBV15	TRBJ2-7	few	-	TGTGCCACCAGCAGAGATGCTCCTGCTGTCTACGAGCAGTACTTC	CATSRDAPAVYEQYF